These 9 T cell receptor beta chains share one sample of origin, sequenced in a study of blood T cell repertoires in COVID-19. The method was immunoSEQ multiplex PCR; TCRdb's version includes in-frame clones alone and lacks a portion of them. The repertoire consists of around 100,000 clones, with about 83% occurring once and the leading ten covering 9.5% to 15%. Sequencing was done on a sample of peripheral blood. The receptor set was obtained from a human donor in a cohort sampled during active COVID-19.

The gene calls are TRBV29-1 and TRBJ1-1; 8 nucleotides line up with TRBD1. The CDR3 loop spans 15 amino acids. J lost 1 base, V lost 5 bases, and 9 bases had no gene match. CDR1 is SQVTM and CDR2 is ANQGSEA in the germline V gene. This CDR3 is CSVSQGALGNTEAFF. In nucleotides, the CDR3 is TGCAGCGTTTCGCAGGGGGCCCTGGGGAACACTGAAGCTTTCTTT. The variable domain in full, completed from reference TRBV29-1 and TRBJ1-1, reads SAVISQKPSRDICQRGTSLTIQCQVDSQVTMMFWYRQQPGQSLTLIATANQGSEATYESGFVIDKFPISRPNLTFSTLTVSNMSPEDSSIYLCSVSQGALGNTEAFFGQGTRLTVV.

This clone came up a few times. V usage is TRBV30 and J usage is TRBJ2-2; D is undetermined. V dropped 2 bases and J dropped 4 bases, with 11 bases sitting between them. Germline V CDR1 and CDR2: GTSNPN, SVGIG (reference sequence). The CDR3 totals 14 residues. The CDR3 region is CAWSSGSLTGELFF. The CDR3 DNA reads TGTGCCTGGAGTTCAGGCTCCCTCACCGGGGAGCTGTTTTTT.

This chain connects TRBV6-2 or TRBV6-3 to TRBJ2-3; 8 bases agree with TRBD1. The CDR3 consists of 15 residues. V was pared by 8 bases and J by 1 base, with 8 bases of the junction left unmatched. The V gene's germline CDR1 is MNHEY and CDR2 SVGEGT. The CDR3 nucleotides read TGTGCCAGCCGCCTACCAGGGGGCCGCACAGATACGCAGTATTTT. The encoded protein is CASRLPGGRTDTQYF.

CDR3 coding DNA: TGTGCCTGGAGCGCGGGGTCGGCAAACACCATATATTTT. Protein product: CAWSAGSANTIYF. This chain links TRBV30 with TRBJ1-3, with D hard to call. The germline V and J ends were trimmed by 3 bases and 6 bases, with 12 bases remaining between them. CDR1 and CDR2 from the germline V gene are GTSNPN and SVGIG (reference sequence). This CDR3 has 13 amino acids.

The V call is TRBV27, the J call TRBJ2-1; 7 bases agree with TRBD2. Germline V lookup: CDR1 MNHEY, CDR2 SMNVEV (reference sequence). J gave up 0 bases and V 7 bases, and 9 bases lay outside the gene matches. This CDR3 is built from 16 residues. The CDR3 DNA is TGTGCCAGCAAAAAGTGGGCTAGCGGCTCCTACAATGAGCAGTTCTTC. Translation gives CASKKWASGSYNEQFF.

The rearrangement links TRBV11-2 to TRBJ2-1, with D possibly being TRBD2 (5 bases). The germline gives CDR1 SGHAT, CDR2 FQNNGV. The V gene lost 5 bases and the J gene lost 0 bases, with 14 bases spanning the gap. The CDR3 loop spans 16 amino acids. This chain's CDR3 is CASSRRRENSYNEQFF. CDR3 in DNA: TGTGCCAGCAGCCGCAGACGGGAAAACTCCTACAATGAGCAGTTCTTC.

The V and J genes are TRBV9 and TRBJ2-2; 9 bases are a match to TRBD1. Per the germline V gene, CDR1 is SGDLS and CDR2 is YYNGEE. After removal of 3 bases from V and 7 bases from J, the junction contained 10 bases not matched to a gene. The CDR3 has 16 amino acids. The CDR3 sequence is CASSAPGQGGIGELFF. CDR3 bases: TGTGCCAGCAGCGCACCGGGACAGGGTGGCATCGGGGAGCTGTTTTTT. The full variable domain, in which reference TRBV9 and TRBJ2-2 provide the parts outside the CDR3, is DSGVTQTPKHLITATGQRVTLRCSPRSGDLSVYWYQQSLDQGLQFLIQYYNGEERAKGNILERFSAQQFPDLHSELNLSSLELGDSALYFCASSAPGQGGIGELFFGEGSRLTVL.

CDR3: CASSDRGSDTQYF. The CDR3 bases are TGTGCCAGTAGTGACAGGGGTTCAGATACGCAGTATTTT. The chain couples TRBV19 to TRBJ2-3; TRBD1 agrees at 8 bases. V lost 5 bases, J lost 4 bases, and 2 bases stayed unmatched. Germline values: CDR1 LNHDA, CDR2 SQIVND (reference sequence). The CDR3 runs to 13 residues. The entire variable domain, with the rest obtained from reference TRBV19 and TRBJ2-3, is as follows: DGGITQSPKYLFRKEGQNVTLSCEQNLNHDAMYWYRQDPGQGLRLIYYSQIVNDFQKGDIAEGYSVSREKKESFPLTVTSAQKNPTAFYLCASSDRGSDTQYFGPGTRLTVL.

The rearrangement links TRBV27 to TRBJ2-5, with D unclear. Germline V lookup: CDR1 MNHEY, CDR2 SMNVEV (reference sequence). Trimming cost V 6 bases and J 2 bases, with 16 bases left between them. The CDR3 is 15 amino acids. This chain's CDR3 is CASSPNGLIQETQYF. The CDR3 nucleotides are TGTGCCAGCAGCCCAAATGGGCTTATTCAAGAGACCCAGTACTTC.